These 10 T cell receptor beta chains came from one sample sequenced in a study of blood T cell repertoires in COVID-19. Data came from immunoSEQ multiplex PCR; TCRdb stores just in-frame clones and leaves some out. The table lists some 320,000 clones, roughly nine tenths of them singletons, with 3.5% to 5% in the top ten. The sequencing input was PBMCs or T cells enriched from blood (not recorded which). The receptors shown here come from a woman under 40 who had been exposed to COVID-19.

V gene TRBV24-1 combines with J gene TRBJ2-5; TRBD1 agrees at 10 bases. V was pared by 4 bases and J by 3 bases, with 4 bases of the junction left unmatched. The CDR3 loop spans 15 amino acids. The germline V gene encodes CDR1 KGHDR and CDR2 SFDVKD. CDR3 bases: TGTGCCACCAGTGAACGGACAGGGGGTGAAGAGACCCAGTACTTC. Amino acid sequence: CATSERTGGEETQYF.

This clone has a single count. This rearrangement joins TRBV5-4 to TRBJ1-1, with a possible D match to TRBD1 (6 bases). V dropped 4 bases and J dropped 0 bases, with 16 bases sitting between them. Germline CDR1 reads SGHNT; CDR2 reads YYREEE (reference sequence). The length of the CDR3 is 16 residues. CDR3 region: CASSVTPQGVNTEAFF. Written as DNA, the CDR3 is TGTGCCAGCAGCGTAACTCCACAGGGTGTGAACACTGAAGCTTTCTTT.

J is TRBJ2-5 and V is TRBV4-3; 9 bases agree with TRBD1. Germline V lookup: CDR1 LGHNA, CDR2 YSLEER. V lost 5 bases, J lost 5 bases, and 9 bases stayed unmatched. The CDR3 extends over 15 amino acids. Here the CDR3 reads CASSFNYRGLETQYF. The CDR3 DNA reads TGCGCCAGCAGCTTCAATTACAGGGGGCTGGAGACCCAGTACTTC.

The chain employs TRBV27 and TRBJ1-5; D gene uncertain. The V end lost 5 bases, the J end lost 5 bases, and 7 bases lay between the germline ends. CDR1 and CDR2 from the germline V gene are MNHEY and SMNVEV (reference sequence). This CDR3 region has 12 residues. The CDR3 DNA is TGTGCCAGCAGTGGGAGGGATCAGCCCCAGCATTTT. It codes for CASSGRDQPQHF.

The CDR3 loop reads CASSLDRQNTGELFF. The CDR3 DNA follows: TGTGCCAGCAGCTTAGATCGACAGAACACCGGGGAGCTGTTTTTT. J is TRBJ2-2 and V is TRBV11-2; D remains unclear. The germline gives CDR1 SGHAT, CDR2 FQNNGV. This CDR3 is 15 amino acids long. The V gene lost 0 bases and the J gene lost 1 base, with 6 bases spanning the gap.

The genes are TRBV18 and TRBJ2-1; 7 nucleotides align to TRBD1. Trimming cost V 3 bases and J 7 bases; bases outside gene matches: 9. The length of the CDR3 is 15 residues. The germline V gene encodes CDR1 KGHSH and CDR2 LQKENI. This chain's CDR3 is CASSPRGRGYNEQFF. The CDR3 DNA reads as TGTGCCAGCTCACCTCGGGGCAGGGGGTATAATGAGCAGTTCTTC.

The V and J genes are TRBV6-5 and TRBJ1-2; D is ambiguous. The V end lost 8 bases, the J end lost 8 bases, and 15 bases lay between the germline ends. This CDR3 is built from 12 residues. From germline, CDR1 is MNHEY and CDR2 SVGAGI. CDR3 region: CASREGSRGYTF. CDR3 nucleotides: TGTGCCAGCCGGGAGGGTAGTAGGGGCTACACCTTC.

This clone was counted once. The CDR3 reads CASSRQGADAEAFF. In DNA, the CDR3 is TGTGCCAGCAGCCGCCAGGGGGCTGATGCTGAAGCTTTCTTT. The chain carries TRBV7-3 and TRBJ1-1, with TRBD1 matching over 8 bases. V was pared by 5 bases and J by 6 bases, with 8 bases of the junction left unmatched. The germline gives CDR1 SGHTA, CDR2 FQGTGA. This CDR3 is 14 amino acids long.

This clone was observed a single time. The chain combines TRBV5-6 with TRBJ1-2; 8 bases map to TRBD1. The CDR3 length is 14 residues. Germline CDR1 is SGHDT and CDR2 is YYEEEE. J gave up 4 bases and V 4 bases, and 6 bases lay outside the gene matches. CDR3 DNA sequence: TGTGCCAGCAGCCAAACAGGGGGTTCCTATGGCTACACCTTC. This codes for CASSQTGGSYGYTF. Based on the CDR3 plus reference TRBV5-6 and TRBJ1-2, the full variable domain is DAGVTQSPTHLIKTRGQQVTLRCSPKSGHDTVSWYQQALGQGPQFIFQYYEEEERQRGNFPDRFSGHQFPNYSSELNVNALLLGDSALYLCASSQTGGSYGYTFGSGTRLTVV.

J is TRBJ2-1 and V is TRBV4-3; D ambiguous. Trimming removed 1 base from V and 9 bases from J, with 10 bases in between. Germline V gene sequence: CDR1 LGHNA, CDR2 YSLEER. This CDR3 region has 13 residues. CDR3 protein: CASSQVLAAEQFF. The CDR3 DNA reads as TGCGCCAGCAGCCAAGTGCTGGCGGCTGAGCAGTTCTTC.